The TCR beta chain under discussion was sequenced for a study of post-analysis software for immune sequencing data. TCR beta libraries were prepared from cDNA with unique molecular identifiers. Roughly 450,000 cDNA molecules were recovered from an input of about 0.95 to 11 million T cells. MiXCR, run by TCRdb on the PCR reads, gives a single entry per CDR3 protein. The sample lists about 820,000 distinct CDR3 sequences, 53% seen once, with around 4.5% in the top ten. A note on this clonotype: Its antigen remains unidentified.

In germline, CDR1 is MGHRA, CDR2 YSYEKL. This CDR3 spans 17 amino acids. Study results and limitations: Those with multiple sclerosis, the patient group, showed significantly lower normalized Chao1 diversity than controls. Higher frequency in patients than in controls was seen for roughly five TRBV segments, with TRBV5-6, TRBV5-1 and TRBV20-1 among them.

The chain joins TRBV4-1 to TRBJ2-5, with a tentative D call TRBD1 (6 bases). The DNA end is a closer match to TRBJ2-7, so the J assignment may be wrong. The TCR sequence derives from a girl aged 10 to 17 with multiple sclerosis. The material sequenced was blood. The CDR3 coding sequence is TGCGCCAGCAGCCAAGGTCCCGGGACAACGAGAGACTACGAGCAGTACTTC. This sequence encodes CASSQGPGTTRDYEQYF.